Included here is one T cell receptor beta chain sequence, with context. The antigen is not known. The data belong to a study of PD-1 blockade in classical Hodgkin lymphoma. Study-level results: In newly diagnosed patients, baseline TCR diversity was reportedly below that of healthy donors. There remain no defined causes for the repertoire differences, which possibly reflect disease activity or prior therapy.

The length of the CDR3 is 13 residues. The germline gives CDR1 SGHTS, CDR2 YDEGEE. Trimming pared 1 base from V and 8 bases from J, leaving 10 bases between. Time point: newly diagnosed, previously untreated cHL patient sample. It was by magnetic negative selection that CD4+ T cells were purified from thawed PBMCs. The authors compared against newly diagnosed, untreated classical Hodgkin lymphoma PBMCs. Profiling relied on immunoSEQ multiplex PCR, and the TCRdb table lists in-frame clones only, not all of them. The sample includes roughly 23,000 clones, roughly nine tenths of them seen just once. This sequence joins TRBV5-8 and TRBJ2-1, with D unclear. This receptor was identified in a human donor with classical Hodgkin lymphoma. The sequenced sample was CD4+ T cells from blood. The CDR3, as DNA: TGTGCCAGCAGCTTGTACGTCGGAGATGAGCAGTTCTTC. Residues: CASSLYVGDEQFF.